The 30 T cell receptor beta chains below all came from one sample that was sequenced in a study of spatial heterogeneity in lung cancer. Time point meaning: sample taken at primary tumor resection. Study outcomes and limitations: For expanded intratumoral alpha and beta TCRs, counts tracked tumor mutation counts.

These receptors have no identified antigens. Each CDR3 protein gets one entry after TCRdb re-called the 5' RACE reads with MiXCR. The sample includes about 23,000 distinct CDR3 sequences, under 5.5% of them seen just once. Sequenced material: lung tumor tissue, taken at surgery. The receptors originated from a male donor with early-stage non-small cell lung cancer.

This clonotype was observed many times. The chain has TRBV12-3 or TRBV12-4 and TRBJ2-6; D might be TRBD2 (6 bases). This CDR3 is 15 amino acids long. The germline V and J ends were trimmed by 6 bases and 2 bases, with 11 bases remaining between them. The CDR3 bases are TGTGCCAGCAGCCTTGGGAGGCCTGGGGCCAACGTCCTGACTTTC. This translates into CASSLGRPGANVLTF.

Many counts were recorded for this clonotype. The chain couples TRBV28 to TRBJ2-3, with 8 positions matching TRBD1. CDR1 and CDR2 from the germline V gene are MDHEN and SYDVKM. Unmatched junction bases numbered 11, after V lost 5 bases and J lost 1 base. This CDR3 region has 17 residues. CDR3 DNA: TGTGCCAGCAGTCCACCTGGTCAGGGGGCAGGCACAGATACGCAGTATTTT. Residues: CASSPPGQGAGTDTQYF.

As for this clonotype: A single base separates this from a much larger clone, so it may be a read error. The CDR3 reads CCLGGGSERSTDTQYF. The CDR3, as DNA: TGCTGTCTCGGTGGCGGGAGTGAAAGGTCGACAGATACGCAGTATTTT. The chain couples TRBV20-1 to TRBJ2-3, with 7 bases matching TRBD2. Germline CDR1 reads DFQATT; CDR2 reads SNEGSKA (reference sequence). The CDR3 extends over 16 amino acids.

This clonotype was counted many times. The V call is TRBV7-3, the J call TRBJ2-2; maybe TRBD1 (5 bases). V was clipped by 6 bases and J by 4 bases, with 12 bases between them. Germline V gene lookup returns CDR1 SGHTA and CDR2 FQGTGA. CDR3 length: 14 residues. The CDR3 DNA follows: TGTGCCAGCAGGGTAGGGGTTGGCACCGGGGAGCTGTTTTTT. Protein sequence: CASRVGVGTGELFF. The full variable domain, in which reference TRBV7-3 and TRBJ2-2 provide the parts outside the CDR3, is GAGVSQTPSNKVTEKGKYVELRCDPISGHTALYWYRQSLGQGPEFLIYFQGTGAADDSGLPNDRFFAVRPEGSVSTLKIQRTERGDSAVYLCASRVGVGTGELFFGEGSRLTVL.

This clonotype was counted many times. This sequence joins TRBV5-1 and TRBJ2-5; D is perhaps TRBD1 or TRBD2 (5 bases each). The CDR3 covers 14 residues. Germline CDR1 SGHRS, CDR2 YFSETQ. With 0 bases removed from V and 5 bases from J, the gap between germline ends came to 11 bases. CDR3 nucleotide sequence: TGCGCCAGCAGCTTGGAATGGGGGTGGGAGACCCAGTACTTC. Its protein is CASSLEWGWETQYF.

The rearrangement joins TRBV18 to TRBJ2-3; D not certain. V shed 3 bases and J shed 6 bases, with 10 bases lying between them. There are 13 residues in the CDR3. Germline V gene sequence: CDR1 KGHSH, CDR2 LQKENI. CDR3 in DNA: TGTGCCAGCTCACCCTTCGAGGCTGATACGCAGTATTTT. This codes for CASSPFEADTQYF.

In its sample, this clonotype ranks as medium-sized. The V gene is TRBV13, the J gene TRBJ2-7; 10 bases match TRBD2. J lost 6 bases, V lost 5 bases, and 7 bases had no gene match. This CDR3 is 14 amino acids long. Germline V gives CDR1 PRHDT, CDR2 FYEKMQ (reference sequence). CDR3 sequence reads: CASSPGLAASEQYF. CDR3 sequence (DNA): TGTGCCAGCAGCCCAGGACTAGCGGCTTCCGAGCAGTACTTC.

This clonotype occurred many times. The rearrangement joins TRBV20-1 to TRBJ2-1, with 11 nucleotides matching TRBD2. The CDR3 sequence is 16 residues long. CDR1 is DFQATT, CDR2 SNEGSKA, per germline (reference sequence). The trim removed 6 bases at V and 0 bases at J, leaving 7 bases unmatched. The CDR3, as DNA: TGCAGTGCAAAGCTAGCGGGAGGAGGCTCCTACAATGAGCAGTTCTTC. It translates to CSAKLAGGGSYNEQFF.

The chain uses TRBV10-3 and TRBJ2-5, with 7 bases matching TRBD1. Germline V gene sequence: CDR1 ENHRY, CDR2 SYGVKD. CDR3 length: 13 residues. The V gene end was trimmed by 6 bases and the J gene end by 4 bases; junction bases not matched to a gene: 5. The CDR3 protein is CAISSPGGETQYF. In DNA, the CDR3 is TGTGCCATCAGCTCCCCAGGGGGAGAGACCCAGTACTTC.

The sample holds many counts of this clonotype. The chain has TRBV30 and TRBJ2-3, with TRBD2 identical over 10 bases. CDR1 is GTSNPN, CDR2 SVGIG, per germline (reference sequence). V dropped 5 bases and J dropped 4; count of bases not matched to a gene: 6. The CDR3 sequence is 14 residues long. The DNA for the CDR3 is TGTGCCTGGCAAGCGGGAGGGCGTTCAGATACGCAGTATTTT. Its protein product is CAWQAGGRSDTQYF.

This clonotype was seen repeatedly, ten times or more. V and J are TRBV6-6 and TRBJ2-7; TRBD1 or TRBD2 may be the D gene (6 bases each). The germline V gene encodes CDR1 MNHNY and CDR2 SVGAGI (reference sequence). Trimming stripped 6 bases from V and 5 bases from J, with 26 bases between. This CDR3 comprises 17 residues. CDR3 nucleotide sequence: TGTGCCAGCAGGAAATGGGGGGCCGGGAGTCTATACAACGAGCAGTACTTC. This translates into CASRKWGAGSLYNEQYF.

V and J are TRBV9 and TRBJ2-2; D is unclear. The length of the CDR3 is 13 residues. Germline CDR1 SGDLS, CDR2 YYNGEE. V was clipped by 0 bases and J by 4 bases, with 4 bases between them. CDR3 sequence: CASSVAFTGELFF. The CDR3 bases are TGTGCCAGCAGCGTAGCATTCACCGGGGAGCTGTTTTTT.

By sample fraction, this clonotype is medium-sized. The CDR3 sequence is CASSLLQGKIAGYTF. In DNA, the CDR3 is TGTGCCAGCAGCTTATTGCAGGGGAAGATAGCTGGCTACACCTTC. V is TRBV7-2 and J is TRBJ1-2; D may be TRBD1 (6 bases). Germline-derived CDR1 and CDR2 are SGHTA and FQGNSA. V was trimmed by 2 bases and J by 7 bases, leaving 17 bases between them. The CDR3 spans 15 residues. The variable domain in full, completed from reference TRBV7-2 and TRBJ1-2, reads GAGVSQSPSNKVTEKGKDVELRCDPISGHTALYWYRQSLGQGLEFLIYFQGNSAPDKSGLPSDRFSAERTGGSVSTLTIQRTQQEDSAVYLCASSLLQGKIAGYTFGSGTRLTVV.

This chain connects TRBV7-2 to TRBJ2-7, with 10 bases that match TRBD2. V lost 7 bases and J lost 7; bases outside the gene matches: 10. The CDR3 totals 14 residues. Germline lookup yields CDR1 SGHTA and CDR2 FQGNSA. The CDR3 region is CASTSLAGVREQYF. DNA for the CDR3: TGTGCCAGCACGAGCCTAGCGGGGGTGCGGGAGCAGTACTTC.

This clonotype was observed a few times. V and J are TRBV7-9 and TRBJ2-7, with 15 bases identical to TRBD2. V shed 5 bases and J 0 bases; nucleotides not matched to a gene: 11. Germline values: CDR1 SEHNR, CDR2 FQNEAQ (reference sequence). The CDR3 runs to 19 residues. The CDR3 coding sequence is TGTGCCAGCAGCCACAAGACCGGGACTAGCGGGAGGCCCTCCTACGAGCAGTACTTC. Translation gives CASSHKTGTSGRPSYEQYF.

This clonotype was seen ten or more times. This chain links TRBV20-1 with TRBJ2-3; a weak D match, TRBD2 (6 bases). Trimming took 1 base from V and 8 from J, leaving 25 bases between them. The CDR3 length is 17 residues. Germline values: CDR1 DFQATT, CDR2 SNEGSKA (reference sequence). DNA of the CDR3: TGCAGTGCTAGAGCCGCGGAGGGATTTATGGCCTGGGGTACGCAGTATTTT. As protein: CSARAAEGFMAWGTQYF.

This clonotype is medium-sized within its sample. This chain connects TRBV6-1 to TRBJ2-2; 15 bases fit TRBD2. The CDR3 runs 16 residues. The V and J ends lost 6 bases and 3 bases, in that order; junction bases with no gene match: 2. Germline V gene lookup returns CDR1 MNHNS and CDR2 SASEGT. CDR3 nucleotide sequence: TGTGCCAGCAGAGGACTAGCGGGGGGGTACACCGGGGAGCTGTTTTTT. Protein: CASRGLAGGYTGELFF.

In this sample, this clonotype turned up many times. V and J are TRBV7-2 and TRBJ2-1; D gene uncertain. Germline assignment: CDR1 SGHTA and CDR2 FQGNSA. Trimming cost V 1 base and J 2 bases, with 9 bases left between them. The CDR3 is 15 amino acids. The CDR3 coding sequence is TGTGCCAGCAGCTTAGGGAGTTTTGCCTACAATGAGCAGTTCTTC. Its translation: CASSLGSFAYNEQFF.

This clonotype was seen ten or more times. Here the CDR3 DNA reads TGTGCCAGCAGCTTTGGGGACAGGTCAACAGATACGCAGTATTTT. This encodes CASSFGDRSTDTQYF. The chain recombines TRBV7-2 with TRBJ2-3; TRBD1 matches at 8 bases. The CDR3 has 15 residues. The junction had 5 bases not matched to a gene; V was cut back by 3 bases and J by 3 bases. Per germline, CDR1 SGHTA and CDR2 FQGNSA. The variable domain in full, with the rest retrieved from reference TRBV7-2 and TRBJ2-3, is GAGVSQSPSNKVTEKGKDVELRCDPISGHTALYWYRQSLGQGLEFLIYFQGNSAPDKSGLPSDRFSAERTGGSVSTLTIQRTQQEDSAVYLCASSFGDRSTDTQYFGPGTRLTVL.

This clonotype was picked up many times. The chain carries TRBV3-1 and TRBJ2-7; D gene unclear. Germline values: CDR1 LGHDT, CDR2 YNNKEL (reference sequence). The CDR3 has 14 amino acids. V shed 1 base and J shed 2 bases, with 9 bases lying between them. The CDR3 nucleotides read TGTGCCAGCAGCCAAGGCGTAATAGCCTACGAGCAGTACTTC. As protein: CASSQGVIAYEQYF.

By its share, this clonotype is medium-sized. The J gene is TRBJ1-4, the V gene TRBV6-5; unclear D gene. Germline V gene lookup returns CDR1 MNHEY and CDR2 SVGAGI. The germline V and J ends were trimmed by 2 bases and 0 bases, with 7 bases remaining between them. This CDR3 spans 15 amino acids. The CDR3 here is CASSYGQATNEKLFF. For the CDR3, the DNA is TGTGCCAGCAGTTACGGGCAGGCAACTAATGAAAAACTGTTTTTT.

This clonotype was seen ten or more times. DNA of the CDR3: TGCGCCAGCAGCCAAGACGTACCTAGGCGAGGGTATGGCTACACCTTC. Amino acid sequence: CASSQDVPRRGYGYTF. The gene calls are TRBV4-3 and TRBJ1-2; no definite D call. The ends were cut back, 0 bases at V and 5 bases at J, with 16 bases in the middle. The CDR3 spans 16 residues. Germline lookup yields CDR1 LGHNA and CDR2 YSLEER.

This clonotype was detected only a few times. The chain is built from TRBV3-1 and TRBJ2-5; TRBD2 matches 8 bases. From germline, CDR1 is LGHDT and CDR2 YNNKEL (reference sequence). Losses at the gene ends were 4 bases for V and 6 bases for J; bases not matched to a gene: 7. This CDR3 is built from 14 residues. CDR3 nucleotide sequence: TGTGCCAGCAGCCCTGAGCGGGAGTTGAAGACCCAGTACTTC. This translates into CASSPERELKTQYF.

This clonotype has at least ten counts. The V and J genes are TRBV2 and TRBJ2-7; the D gene is possibly TRBD1 (6 bases). Germline CDR1 and CDR2: SNHLY and FYNNEI. Trimming took off 6 bases at V and 1 base at J, with 13 bases between the two ends. This CDR3 has 14 residues. CDR3 sequence: CASRVTGSSYEQYF. DNA for the CDR3: TGTGCCAGCAGGGTAACAGGGTCTTCCTACGAGCAGTACTTC.

This clonotype was observed many times. V and J are TRBV28 and TRBJ1-1; D may be TRBD1 (5 bases). Per the germline V gene, CDR1 is MDHEN and CDR2 is SYDVKM. There are 12 residues in the CDR3. Trimming took 8 bases from V and 0 from J, leaving 7 bases between them. Here the CDR3 DNA reads TGTGCCAGCGAGGGGTTGAACACTGAAGCTTTCTTT. It codes for CASEGLNTEAFF. The full variable domain, its missing parts supplied by reference TRBV28 and TRBJ1-1, is DVKVTQSSRYLVKRTGEKVFLECVQDMDHENMFWYRQDPGLGLRLIYFSYDVKMKEKGDIPEGYSVSREKKERFSLILESASTNQTSMYLCASEGLNTEAFFGQGTRLTVV.

This clonotype was observed at least ten times. The genes are TRBV19 and TRBJ2-1; 8 positions match TRBD2. V lost 3 bases and J lost 5; bases outside the gene matches: 3. This CDR3 comprises 14 residues. In germline, CDR1 is LNHDA, CDR2 SQIVND (reference sequence). In nucleotides, the CDR3 is TGTGCCAGTAGTATGACGGGGGGGAACAATGAGCAGTTCTTC. Encoded protein: CASSMTGGNNEQFF.

This clonotype counts as medium-sized. This chain's CDR3 is CASSANRREQYF. The CDR3 nucleotides are TGTGCCAGCAGTGCTAACAGAAGGGAGCAGTACTTC. This chain joins TRBV6-1 and TRBJ2-7, with D unclear. Trimming took 4 bases from V and 7 from J, leaving 11 bases between them. This CDR3 comprises 12 residues. Germline CDR1 and CDR2: MNHNS and SASEGT.

At least ten counts were recorded for this clonotype. This chain links TRBV7-9 with TRBJ2-3; D is possibly TRBD2 (5 bases). Looked up from germline, CDR1 is SEHNR and CDR2 is FQNEAQ (reference sequence). V was clipped by 5 bases and J by 2 bases, with 14 bases between them. The CDR3 totals 15 residues. The CDR3 DNA sequence: TGTGCCAGCAGCCGGGGTCAGGATTACACAGATACGCAGTATTTT. Amino acids: CASSRGQDYTDTQYF.

This clonotype occurred many times. The chain uses TRBV12-3 or TRBV12-4 and TRBJ2-2, with D unclear. The CDR3 consists of 14 residues. Trimming pared 2 bases from V and 6 bases from J, leaving 10 bases between. CDR3 region: CASSLYGVAGELFF. The CDR3 DNA follows: TGTGCCAGCAGTTTATATGGGGTTGCCGGGGAGCTGTTTTTT.

In its sample, this clonotype ranks as medium-sized. The V and J genes are TRBV28 and TRBJ2-4; no firm D call. The germline V and J ends were trimmed by 8 bases and 6 bases, with 17 bases remaining between them. Germline CDR1 reads MDHEN; CDR2 reads SYDVKM. This CDR3 is built from 14 residues. The CDR3 region is CASVINRPLNIQYF. CDR3 DNA: TGTGCCAGCGTAATAAACCGGCCCTTAAACATTCAGTACTTC.